The 18 T cell receptor beta chains presented below share a single source sample, sequenced in a study of T cell repertoires in cytomegalovirus infection. Each CDR3 protein gets one entry after TCRdb re-called the reads with MiXCR. The sample records around 260,000 distinct CDR3 sequences, about 26% being singletons. The sequenced sample consisted of PBMCs. These receptors all stem from a human donor in good health (CMV status not recorded). Some clones in this sample may be carry-over from other donors' samples.

The chain joins TRBV7-9 to TRBJ2-1, with 11 nucleotides matching TRBD1. Looked up from germline, CDR1 is SEHNR and CDR2 is FQNEAQ (reference sequence). V gave up 5 bases and J gave up 9 bases; unmatched junction bases: 3. This CDR3 contains 13 residues. In nucleotides, the CDR3 is TGTGCCAGCAGCGGACAGGGGGCAATTGAGCAGTTCTTC. As protein: CASSGQGAIEQFF.

This clonotype was observed at least ten times. The chain couples TRBV7-2 to TRBJ1-1, with D possibly TRBD1 on 5 matching bases. The germline V gene encodes CDR1 SGHTA and CDR2 FQGNSA. Trimming shortened V by 6 bases and J by 9 bases, and 23 bases separated the two germline ends. CDR3 length: 15 amino acids. The CDR3 coding sequence is TGTGCCAGCAGTAAACAAGAAATGACAGCGCGTCAAGCTTTCTTT. This encodes CASSKQEMTARQAFF.

This clonotype has only one observation. The chain employs TRBV7-8 and TRBJ1-1, with D hard to call. With 5 bases removed from V and 1 base from J, the gap between germline ends came to 14 bases. The CDR3 spans 15 residues. Germline-derived CDR1 and CDR2 are SGHVS and FQNEAQ. In DNA, the CDR3 is TGTGCCAGCAGCCTCCAAGCCCCAGGGAACACTGAAGCTTTCTTT. It is translated as CASSLQAPGNTEAFF.

This clonotype was counted only a few times. The V call is TRBV7-2, the J call TRBJ1-2; a weak D match, TRBD1 (5 bases). Germline-derived CDR1 and CDR2 are SGHTA and FQGNSA. Trimming shortened V by 4 bases and J by 2 bases, and 11 bases separated the two germline ends. The CDR3 extends over 14 amino acids. The DNA for the CDR3 is TGTGCCAGCAGCTCCCTGGGACGGAACTATGGCTACACCTTC. This codes for CASSSLGRNYGYTF.

The table lists this clonotype with a few counts. This sequence joins TRBV19 and TRBJ2-5; D is unclear. V gave up 3 bases and J gave up 1 base, with 6 bases separating them. The CDR3 has 13 residues. The germline gives CDR1 LNHDA, CDR2 SQIVND (reference sequence). Here the CDR3 DNA reads TGTGCCAGTAGTATCTGGGGCCAAGAGACCCAGTACTTC. This encodes CASSIWGQETQYF.

The chain joins TRBV27 to TRBJ1-5; D is unresolved. The CDR3 length is 14 residues. V dropped 3 bases and J dropped 7 bases, with 13 bases sitting between them. CDR1 is MNHEY and CDR2 is SMNVEV in the germline V gene (reference sequence). CDR3 sequence (DNA): TGTGCCAGCAGTTTGGTGGGCCTAGGGCAGCCCCAGCATTTT. Protein product: CASSLVGLGQPQHF.

This chain connects TRBV5-1 to TRBJ1-4, with D possibly being TRBD1 (6 bases). Germline CDR1 is SGHRS and CDR2 is YFSETQ. Trimming took off 4 bases at V and 7 bases at J, with 14 bases between the two ends. The CDR3 is made up of 14 amino acids. The CDR3 region is CASSPDRFLEKLFF. CDR3 DNA: TGCGCCAGCAGCCCAGACAGGTTTCTTGAAAAACTGTTTTTT.

This clonotype has only a few counts. This chain links TRBV14 with TRBJ2-7; the D gene is possibly TRBD1 (5 bases). CDR1 and CDR2 from the germline V gene are SGHDN and FVKESK. V was pared by 3 bases and J by 2 bases, with 5 bases between. The CDR3 extends over 12 amino acids. CDR3 nucleotides: TGTGCCAGCAGCCAGGGGCCCTACGAGCAGTACTTC. Protein sequence: CASSQGPYEQYF.

The CDR3 reads CASQNPGETQYF. The DNA of the CDR3 is TGTGCCAGCCAAAACCCAGGGGAGACCCAGTACTTC. V gene TRBV7-9 combines with J gene TRBJ2-5; possible D gene TRBD1, 5 bases. There are 12 residues in the CDR3. With 8 bases removed from V and 5 bases from J, the gap between germline ends came to 12 bases. CDR1 is SEHNR, CDR2 FQNEAQ, per germline (reference sequence).

This clonotype occurred a few times. This chain joins TRBV6-1 and TRBJ2-7; D is undetermined. The CDR3 contains 13 residues. Germline-derived CDR1 and CDR2 are MNHNS and SASEGT. Trimming removed 5 bases at V and 7 bases at J, with 15 bases between. Written as DNA, the CDR3 is TGTGCCAGCAGTTTACAGTGGAGTGGGGAGCAGTACTTC. Amino acid sequence: CASSLQWSGEQYF.

This sequence joins TRBV7-2 and TRBJ2-7, with 8 bases aligning to TRBD2. The CDR3 runs 14 residues. Germline assignment: CDR1 SGHTA and CDR2 FQGNSA. Losses at the gene ends were 3 bases for V and 7 bases for J; bases not matched to a gene: 8. Here the CDR3 DNA reads TGTGCCAGCAGCTTCCAGCGGGGGTCCGGGGAGCAGTACTTC. This codes for CASSFQRGSGEQYF.

In this sample, this clonotype turned up a few times. The chain employs TRBV7-2 and TRBJ1-2, with a tentative D call TRBD1 (5 bases). Trimming pared 5 bases from V and 6 bases from J, leaving 19 bases between. This CDR3 comprises 15 residues. Germline lookup yields CDR1 SGHTA and CDR2 FQGNSA. DNA for the CDR3: TGTGCCAGCAGCCCCCGAGGGACTTTAATGAATGGCTACACCTTC. This encodes CASSPRGTLMNGYTF.

The V gene is TRBV6-6, the J gene TRBJ2-3; D is possibly TRBD1 or TRBD2 (5 bases each). V lost 6 bases and J lost 4, with 14 bases in between. This CDR3 has 14 amino acids. CDR1 is MNHNY and CDR2 is SVGAGI in the germline V gene (reference sequence). The CDR3 sequence: CASRAGGNADTQYF. The DNA for the CDR3 is TGTGCCAGCAGGGCTGGGGGTAACGCAGATACGCAGTATTTT.

The CDR3 DNA sequence: TGCAGTGCTAGAGATGGGTCGGGACAGGGCTACGAGCAGTACTTC. It specifies CSARDGSGQGYEQYF. The rearrangement uses TRBV20-1 and TRBJ2-7; 9 nucleotides agree with TRBD1. Per the germline V gene, CDR1 is DFQATT and CDR2 is SNEGSKA (reference sequence). The trim removed 0 bases at V and 3 bases at J, leaving 6 bases unmatched. The CDR3 covers 15 residues.

The chain is built from TRBV5-4 and TRBJ2-1; 10 bases line up with TRBD1. This CDR3 has 13 residues. The trim removed 4 bases at V and 9 bases at J, leaving 4 bases unmatched. Per germline, CDR1 SGHNT and CDR2 YYREEE (reference sequence). CDR3 nucleotides: TGTGCCAGCAGCCTGACAGGGGGCAGTGAGCAGTTCTTC. This translates into CASSLTGGSEQFF. Together with reference TRBV5-4 and TRBJ2-1, the CDR3 gives the full variable domain: ETGVTQSPTHLIKTRGQQVTLRCSSQSGHNTVSWYQQALGQGPQFIFQYYREEENGRGNFPPRFSGLQFPNYSSELNVNALELDDSALYLCASSLTGGSEQFFGPGTRLTVL.

This clonotype was seen repeatedly, ten times or more. V gene TRBV7-2 combines with J gene TRBJ1-4; D is unclear. The CDR3 extends over 14 amino acids. Looked up from germline, CDR1 is SGHTA and CDR2 is FQGNSA. Trimming shortened V by 0 bases and J by 5 bases, and 7 bases separated the two germline ends. CDR3 loop: CASSLAGTNEKLFF. CDR3 nucleotides: TGTGCCAGCAGCTTAGCAGGAACGAATGAAAAACTGTTTTTT.

Concerning this clonotype: Compared with germline, one end of the junction differs, possibly owing to a read error. This chain uses TRBV20-1 with TRBJ2-7; D uncertain. Germline V lookup: CDR1 DFQATT, CDR2 SNEGSKA (reference sequence). The CDR3 sequence is 11 residues long. CDR3 sequence: CSASGSLGFDF. The CDR3 nucleotides read TGCAGTGCTAGTGGTAGCTTGGGGTTTGACTTC.

This clonotype came up a few times. The chain joins TRBV7-9 to TRBJ1-1; D is unclear. This CDR3 is 15 amino acids long. The ends were cut back, 1 base at V and 0 bases at J, with 9 bases in the middle. Per germline, CDR1 SEHNR and CDR2 FQNEAQ (reference sequence). The CDR3 sequence: CASSLGGYMNTEAFF. The CDR3, as DNA: TGTGCCAGCAGCTTAGGTGGTTACATGAACACTGAAGCTTTCTTT.